A selection of T cell receptor beta chains follows, all from one sample in a study of cytomegalovirus exposure and HLA in healthy donors. Clones were read by immunoSEQ multiplex PCR, and TCRdb kept only the in-frame ones, dropping some. In the table there are about 200,000 clones, approximately 79% of which are singletons. The sequenced sample was PBMCs. The receptors were sampled from a man between 45 and 60 years old in good health and CMV-seronegative. Both conserved end residues are part of each CDR3. Each record gives: clone size, D gene, J gene, CDR3 length, V gene, CDR3 protein, CDR3 DNA. The D gene is left open where the match is weak. Where a row states a size, it is once, few, many or the class of an expanded clone; other rows omit it.

abundance: -; d_gene: TRBD1; j_gene: TRBJ2-7; len: 14; v_gene: TRBV7-8; CDR3aa: CASSLETGVYEQYF; CDR3nt: TGTGCCAGCAGCTTAGAGACAGGGGTCTACGAGCAGTACTTC
abundance: -; d_gene: TRBD1; j_gene: TRBJ1-1; len: 15; v_gene: TRBV4-1; CDR3aa: CASSHYTGVGTEAFF; CDR3nt: TGCGCCAGCAGCCACTACACAGGGGTCGGCACTGAAGCTTTCTTT
abundance: -; d_gene: -; j_gene: TRBJ2-7; len: 15; v_gene: TRBV21-1; CDR3aa: CASSLHGQGSDEQYF; CDR3nt: TGTGCCAGCAGCCTCCACGGACAGGGGTCAGACGAGCAGTACTTC
abundance: few; d_gene: -; j_gene: TRBJ2-5; len: 13; v_gene: TRBV18; CDR3aa: CASSPGRAETQYF; CDR3nt: TGTGCCAGCTCACCAGGCAGGGCAGAGACCCAGTACTTC
abundance: -; d_gene: -; j_gene: TRBJ2-7; len: 13; v_gene: TRBV30; CDR3aa: CAWSVGSPYEQYF; CDR3nt: TGTGCCTGGAGTGTGGGGAGCCCCTACGAGCAGTACTTC
abundance: -; d_gene: TRBD2; j_gene: TRBJ2-3; len: 15; v_gene: TRBV10-1; CDR3aa: CASSETSGNTDTQYF; CDR3nt: TGCGCCAGCAGTGAGACTAGCGGAAACACAGATACGCAGTATTTT
abundance: -; d_gene: -; j_gene: TRBJ2-5; len: 13; v_gene: TRBV18; CDR3aa: CASSPHQAETQYF; CDR3nt: TGTGCCAGCTCACCACACCAAGCAGAGACCCAGTACTTC
abundance: -; d_gene: -; j_gene: TRBJ2-3; len: 15; v_gene: TRBV14; CDR3aa: CASSPVTGWTDTQYF; CDR3nt: TGTGCCAGCAGCCCCGTTACGGGTTGGACAGATACGCAGTATTTT
abundance: few; d_gene: -; j_gene: TRBJ1-3; len: 15; v_gene: TRBV6-5; CDR3aa: CASSPGQFSGNTIYF; CDR3nt: TGTGCCAGCAGCCCCGGACAGTTCTCTGGAAACACCATATATTTT
abundance: -; d_gene: -; j_gene: TRBJ2-2; len: 13; v_gene: TRBV2; CDR3aa: CASSQTLTGELFF; CDR3nt: TGTGCCAGCAGTCAGACTTTAACCGGGGAGCTGTTTTTT
abundance: -; d_gene: TRBD2; j_gene: TRBJ2-1; len: 14; v_gene: TRBV30; CDR3aa: CAWSPSGSGDEQFF; CDR3nt: TGTGCCTGGAGTCCTAGCGGGAGTGGGGATGAGCAGTTCTTC
abundance: -; d_gene: -; j_gene: TRBJ2-1; len: 11; v_gene: TRBV28; CDR3aa: CASTQYNEQFF; CDR3nt: TGTGCCAGCACCCAGTACAATGAGCAGTTCTTC
abundance: once; d_gene: -; j_gene: TRBJ1-1; len: 15; v_gene: TRBV19; CDR3aa: CASSPGREEWTEAFF; CDR3nt: TGTGCCAGTAGCCCTGGCAGGGAGGAATGGACTGAAGCTTTCTTT
abundance: -; d_gene: TRBD2; j_gene: TRBJ2-5; len: 15; v_gene: TRBV30; CDR3aa: CAWTPWASGSQTQYF; CDR3nt: TGTGCCTGGACCCCCTGGGCTAGCGGGAGTCAGACCCAGTACTTC
abundance: -; d_gene: TRBD2; j_gene: TRBJ2-1; len: 15; v_gene: TRBV25-1; CDR3aa: CASSDRTSGDNEQFF; CDR3nt: TGTGCCAGCAGTGACCGGACTAGCGGCGACAATGAGCAGTTCTTC
abundance: few; d_gene: -; j_gene: TRBJ1-5; len: 16; v_gene: TRBV19; CDR3aa: CASSIDGGRGNQPQHF; CDR3nt: TGTGCCAGTAGTATAGACGGGGGACGCGGCAATCAGCCCCAGCATTTT
abundance: -; d_gene: TRBD2; j_gene: TRBJ2-3; len: 15; v_gene: TRBV29-1; CDR3aa: CSVELTSGKTDTQYF; CDR3nt: TGCAGCGTTGAACTTACTAGCGGGAAGACAGATACGCAGTATTTT
abundance: -; d_gene: -; j_gene: TRBJ2-7; len: 16; v_gene: TRBV27; CDR3aa: CASSIEQPILSYEQYF; CDR3nt: TGTGCCAGCAGTATCGAACAGCCTATTCTTTCCTACGAGCAGTACTTC
abundance: -; d_gene: TRBD1; j_gene: TRBJ1-2; len: 16; v_gene: TRBV2; CDR3aa: CASSFSTGGANYGYTF; CDR3nt: TGTGCCAGCAGTTTTTCGACAGGGGGGGCTAACTATGGCTACACCTTC
abundance: -; d_gene: -; j_gene: TRBJ2-3; len: 15; v_gene: TRBV5-1; CDR3aa: CASSGGGGGTDTQYF; CDR3nt: TGCGCCAGCAGCGGGGGCGGTGGGGGCACAGATACGCAGTATTTT
abundance: -; d_gene: TRBD1; j_gene: TRBJ2-7; len: 17; v_gene: TRBV4-1; CDR3aa: CASRHVFAGTASSEQYF; CDR3nt: TGCGCCAGCAGACATGTTTTTGCCGGGACAGCCTCTAGCGAGCAGTACTTC
abundance: few; d_gene: -; j_gene: TRBJ2-7; len: 13; v_gene: TRBV9; CDR3aa: CASSPRTAFRQYF; CDR3nt: TGTGCCAGCAGCCCACGGACAGCCTTCCGGCAGTACTTC
abundance: -; d_gene: TRBD2; j_gene: TRBJ2-7; len: 16; v_gene: TRBV6-6; CDR3aa: CASSYGGGRASGEQYF; CDR3nt: TGTGCCAGCAGTTATGGTGGCGGGAGGGCCTCAGGCGAGCAGTACTTC
abundance: -; d_gene: -; j_gene: TRBJ2-3; len: 17; v_gene: TRBV5-1; CDR3aa: CASSLEGVAPGTDTQYF; CDR3nt: TGCGCCAGCAGCTTGGAGGGAGTTGCTCCGGGCACAGATACGCAGTATTTT
abundance: -; d_gene: -; j_gene: TRBJ2-7; len: 12; v_gene: TRBV6-1; CDR3aa: CATNSGHYEQYF; CDR3nt: TGTGCCACTAACAGTGGGCACTACGAGCAGTACTTC
abundance: once; d_gene: TRBD1; j_gene: TRBJ2-7; len: 14; v_gene: TRBV5-6; CDR3aa: CASSQDRGRGEQYF; CDR3nt: TGTGCCAGCAGCCAGGACAGGGGGCGCGGTGAGCAGTACTTC
abundance: few; d_gene: -; j_gene: TRBJ1-1; len: 13; v_gene: TRBV6-5; CDR3aa: CASSYGQSTEAFF; CDR3nt: TGTGCCAGCAGTTACGGACAGTCGACTGAAGCTTTCTTT
abundance: once; d_gene: -; j_gene: TRBJ1-1; len: 12; v_gene: TRBV29-1; CDR3aa: CSVRQARSEAFF; CDR3nt: TGCAGCGTGCGACAGGCGAGGTCTGAAGCTTTCTTT
abundance: -; d_gene: TRBD1; j_gene: TRBJ1-1; len: 15; v_gene: TRBV19; CDR3aa: CASSTLRQGNTEAFF; CDR3nt: TGTGCCAGTAGTACGTTAAGACAGGGGAACACTGAAGCTTTCTTT
abundance: -; d_gene: TRBD2; j_gene: TRBJ2-3; len: 17; v_gene: TRBV19; CDR3aa: CASSALAGGRARDTQYF; CDR3nt: TGTGCCAGTAGTGCACTAGCGGGAGGGCGGGCTCGGGATACGCAGTATTTT
abundance: -; d_gene: -; j_gene: TRBJ1-2; len: 15; v_gene: TRBV15; CDR3aa: CATREGGALGYGYTF; CDR3nt: TGTGCCACCAGGGAGGGGGGGGCTCTTGGCTATGGCTACACCTTC
abundance: -; d_gene: -; j_gene: TRBJ2-7; len: 14; v_gene: TRBV27; CDR3aa: CASRPTALVGEQYF; CDR3nt: TGTGCCAGCAGGCCGACAGCCCTAGTTGGGGAGCAGTACTTC
abundance: once; d_gene: TRBD1; j_gene: TRBJ2-5; len: 16; v_gene: TRBV5-1; CDR3aa: CASSFDGTGKLETQYF; CDR3nt: TGCGCCAGCAGCTTCGACGGGACAGGGAAATTGGAGACCCAGTACTTC
abundance: -; d_gene: TRBD2; j_gene: TRBJ2-1; len: 14; v_gene: TRBV6-1; CDR3aa: CASSEAGGSAEQFF; CDR3nt: TGTGCCAGCAGTGAAGCCGGCGGGAGTGCTGAGCAGTTCTTC
abundance: -; d_gene: -; j_gene: TRBJ1-1; len: 14; v_gene: TRBV30; CDR3aa: CAWSSPGRNTEAFF; CDR3nt: TGTGCCTGGAGTTCGCCCGGTCGAAACACTGAAGCTTTCTTT
abundance: -; d_gene: TRBD1; j_gene: TRBJ2-3; len: 13; v_gene: TRBV27; CDR3aa: CASRTGGTDTQYF; CDR3nt: TGTGCCAGTAGAACAGGGGGCACAGATACGCAGTATTTT
abundance: -; d_gene: TRBD1; j_gene: TRBJ2-5; len: 13; v_gene: TRBV6-5; CDR3aa: CASSYSTGGEQYF; CDR3nt: TGTGCCAGCAGTTACTCGACAGGGGGGGAGCAGTACTTC
abundance: -; d_gene: -; j_gene: TRBJ2-1; len: 16; v_gene: TRBV9; CDR3aa: CASSVALGTLYNEQFF; CDR3nt: TGTGCCAGCAGCGTAGCGTTGGGGACACTATACAATGAGCAGTTCTTC
abundance: -; d_gene: -; j_gene: TRBJ2-1; len: 15; v_gene: TRBV27; CDR3aa: CASSLSRQLNNEQFF; CDR3nt: TGTGCCAGCAGTTTAAGCCGACAGCTTAACAATGAGCAGTTCTTC
abundance: few; d_gene: -; j_gene: TRBJ1-2; len: 14; v_gene: TRBV4-1; CDR3aa: CASSQLTPGYGYTF; CDR3nt: TGCGCCAGCAGCCAACTGACCCCAGGGTATGGCTACACCTTC
abundance: -; d_gene: -; j_gene: TRBJ2-2; len: 14; v_gene: TRBV28; CDR3aa: CASRSTENTGELFF; CDR3nt: TGTGCCAGCAGATCGACAGAGAACACCGGGGAGCTGTTTTTT
abundance: few; d_gene: TRBD2; j_gene: TRBJ2-3; len: 19; v_gene: TRBV5-1; CDR3aa: CASSAAGTSGRGVSDTQYF; CDR3nt: TGCGCCAGCAGCGCCGCCGGGACTAGCGGGAGAGGGGTATCAGATACGCAGTATTTT